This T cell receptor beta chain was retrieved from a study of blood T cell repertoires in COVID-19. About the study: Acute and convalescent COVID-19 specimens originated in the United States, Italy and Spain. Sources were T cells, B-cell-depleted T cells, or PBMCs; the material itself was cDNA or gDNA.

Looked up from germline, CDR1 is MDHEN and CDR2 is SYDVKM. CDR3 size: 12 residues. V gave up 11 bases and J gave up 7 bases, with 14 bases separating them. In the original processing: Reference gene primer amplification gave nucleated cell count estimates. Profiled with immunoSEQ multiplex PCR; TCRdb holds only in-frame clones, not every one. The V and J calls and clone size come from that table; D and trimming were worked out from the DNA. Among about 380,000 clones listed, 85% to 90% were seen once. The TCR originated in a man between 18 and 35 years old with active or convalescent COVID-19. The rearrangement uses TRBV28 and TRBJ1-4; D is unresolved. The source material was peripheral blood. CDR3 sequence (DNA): TGTGCCGGTGGGCAGTCGGTTGAAAAACTGTTTTTT. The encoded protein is CAGGQSVEKLFF.